The present T cell receptor (beta chain) was sequenced within a study of T-cell reconstitution after alpha-beta-depleted transplantation in children. Whole-study findings and limits: Surviving recipient T cells and thymic progenitors produced the high day-60 TCRbeta diversity seen in some patients.

Per the germline V gene, CDR1 is DFQATT and CDR2 is SNEGSKA (reference sequence). The CDR3 runs to 11 residues. Trimming stripped 4 bases from V and 9 bases from J, with 10 bases between. A TCRbeta library incorporating unique molecular identifiers was prepared. MiXCR, run by TCRdb on the PCR reads, gives a single entry per CDR3 protein. The sample carries about 150,000 distinct CDR3 sequences, approximately 10% recorded once. The table lists this clonotype with many counts. Its antigen is currently unknown. This TCR was recovered from a boy under 10 years old with acute myeloid leukemia, due to receive a stem cell transplant. The input for sequencing was PBMCs, taken before TCRalphabeta/CD19-depleted stem cell transplant. The chain combines TRBV20-1 with TRBJ2-1; the D is unclear. The CDR3 region has the DNA TGCAGTGCTATCCGGGCCGCTGAGCAGTTCTTC. Amino acid sequence: CSAIRAAEQFF.